This T cell receptor (beta chain) was found in a study of regulatory T cells in long-lasting Graves disease. Construction of TCR beta libraries relied on iRepertoire HTBI primers and on Arm-PCR targeting CDR3 regions. MiXCR, applied by TCRdb to the multiplex PCR reads, yields one record per CDR3 protein. This table holds some 370,000 distinct CDR3 sequences, approximately 12% found once. V gave up 7 bases and J gave up 7 bases, with 4 bases separating them. Looked up from germline, CDR1 is MNHEY and CDR2 is SVGEGT. The CDR3 loop spans 10 amino acids. As for time point: newly diagnosed GD, antithyroid drugs for less than 3 months. PBMC RNA served as the TCR library source. These records were also assigned to another study, of T cells in Graves' hyperthyroidism and ophthalmopathy. That study adds: Researchers defined stable Graves' hyperthyroidism as no ophthalmopathy progression within 18 months. Diagnosis of hyperthyroidism was new in patients aged 18 to 65, and its duration was under 2 months. The TCR CDR3 first-round RT-PCR relied on the HTBI primer set. Onset of ophthalmopathy came a median around 7.1 months after the model predicted it.

V and J are TRBV6-2 or TRBV6-3 and TRBJ1-4; D is uncertain. The clonotype originates from a woman in her late teens or twenties with Graves disease. Specimen: peripheral blood mononuclear cells (PBMCs), collected at new diagnosis, from a patient treated with antithyroid drugs. CDR3 nucleotide sequence: TGTGCCAGCAAACTTGAAAAACTGTTTTTT. Encoded protein: CASKLEKLFF.